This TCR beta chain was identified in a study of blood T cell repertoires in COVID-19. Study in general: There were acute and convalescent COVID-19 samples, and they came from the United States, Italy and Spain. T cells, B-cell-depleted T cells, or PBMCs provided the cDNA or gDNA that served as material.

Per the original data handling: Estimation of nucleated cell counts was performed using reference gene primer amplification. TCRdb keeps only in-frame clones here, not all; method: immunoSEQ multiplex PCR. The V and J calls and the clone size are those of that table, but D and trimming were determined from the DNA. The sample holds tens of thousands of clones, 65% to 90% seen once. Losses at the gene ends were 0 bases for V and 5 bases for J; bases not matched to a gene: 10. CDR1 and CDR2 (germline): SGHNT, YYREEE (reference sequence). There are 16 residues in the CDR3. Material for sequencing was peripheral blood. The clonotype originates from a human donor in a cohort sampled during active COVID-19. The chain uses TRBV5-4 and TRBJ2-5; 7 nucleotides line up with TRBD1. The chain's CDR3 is CASSLEYHRGRETQYF. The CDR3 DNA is TGTGCCAGCAGCTTGGAGTACCACAGGGGTCGGGAGACCCAGTACTTC.